Listed below are T cell receptor beta chains from one sample, sequenced in a study of ipilimumab plus nivolumab after autologous stem cell transplantation. Measured with immunoSEQ multiplex PCR; TCRdb has only the in-frame clones, and not every one. The data contain about 21,000 clones, 70% to 85% of them seen just once; the ten biggest clones take up around 18%. Sequences were derived from PBMCs, sampled in a trial of ipilimumab plus nivolumab as post-transplant consolidation. These receptors were collected from a male donor with diffuse large B-cell lymphoma. The CDR3 runs from the conserved cysteine through the conserved F or W. The D gene is left open where the match is weak. Size is stated for part of the rows, as once, few or many counts, or as a class when the clone is expanded.

.	TRBV9	.	TRBJ1-4	CASSHPGGDEKLFF	TGTGCCAGCAGCCATCCAGGTGGGGACGAAAAACTGTTTTTT
.	TRBV27	once	TRBJ1-4	CASSLSSGSEKLFF	TGTGCCAGCAGTTTATCGTCGGGTAGTGAAAAACTGTTTTTT
.	TRBV6-5	.	TRBJ1-2	CASSFQQGTGGYTF	TGTGCCAGCAGTTTCCAACAGGGTACCGGCGGCTACACCTTC
.	TRBV4-3	few	TRBJ1-2	CASSQDWSESGSTF	TGCGCCAGCAGCCAAGATTGGAGTGAGTCAGGAAGCACCTTC
TRBD1	TRBV11-2	.	TRBJ1-6	CASSLVAGGNSPLHF	TGTGCCAGCAGCTTAGTGGCAGGGGGCAATTCACCCCTCCACTTT
.	TRBV30	once	TRBJ2-5	CAWTGFGLKTQYF	TGTGCCTGGACGGGTTTCGGGTTGAAGACCCAGTACTTC
.	TRBV27	.	TRBJ1-6	CASSFGYRVNNSPLHF	TGTGCCAGCAGTTTTGGTTACAGGGTGAATAATTCACCCCTCCACTTT
TRBD1	TRBV18	.	TRBJ2-7	CASSPLGQDYEQYF	TGTGCCAGCTCACCTCTTGGACAGGACTACGAGCAGTACTTC
TRBD1	TRBV30	.	TRBJ1-2	CAWSGTGGLGTF	TGTGCCTGGAGTGGGACAGGAGGGCTTGGGACCTTC
.	TRBV19	.	TRBJ1-2	CASTKDSKGYGYTF	TGTGCCAGTACCAAAGACTCAAAAGGATATGGCTACACCTTC
.	TRBV30	.	TRBJ1-3	CAWSPDGGNTIYF	TGTGCCTGGAGCCCGGATGGGGGAAACACCATATATTTT
TRBD1	TRBV12-5	.	TRBJ1-2	CASGLGQGRNYGYTF	TGTGCTAGTGGTCTTGGACAGGGGAGGAACTATGGCTACACCTTC
.	TRBV5-1	.	TRBJ1-4	CASRGPEQEKLFF	TGCGCCAGTAGAGGACCCGAACAGGAAAAACTGTTTTTT
.	TRBV28	.	TRBJ1-5	CASKSSHQPQHF	TGTGCCAGCAAATCAAGCCATCAGCCCCAGCATTTT
TRBD1	TRBV28	.	TRBJ1-2	CASRTGTGIFGYTF	TGTGCCAGCAGAACCGGGACAGGGATTTTCGGCTACACCTTC
.	TRBV7-9	.	TRBJ1-2	CASSLDVTGLANYGYTF	TGTGCCAGCAGCTTAGACGTAACAGGGCTAGCTAACTATGGCTACACCTTC
.	TRBV21-1	.	TRBJ2-3	CASSKYRDSTDTQYF	TGTGCCAGCAGCAAATACAGGGATAGCACAGATACGCAGTATTTT
.	TRBV4-1	.	TRBJ2-1	CASTSGLKYNEQFF	TGCGCCAGCACCTCAGGGCTTAAGTACAATGAGCAGTTCTTC
.	TRBV2	.	TRBJ1-2	CASKDGVGNGYGYTF	TGTGCCAGCAAAGACGGAGTGGGCAACGGCTATGGCTACACCTTC
.	TRBV28	once	TRBJ1-5	CASSFREARGNQPQHF	TGTGCCAGCAGTTTCCGGGAGGCCAGGGGCAATCAGCCCCAGCATTTT
.	TRBV6-1	.	TRBJ1-5	CASSEAAGFSNQPQHF	TGTGCCAGCAGTGAAGCGGCAGGTTTTAGCAATCAGCCCCAGCATTTT
TRBD1	TRBV19	.	TRBJ1-5	CASSPDRGPNSNQPQHF	TGTGCCAGTAGTCCCGACAGGGGGCCTAATAGCAATCAGCCCCAGCATTTT
.	TRBV7-6	once	TRBJ1-2	CASSLGLRGATNYGYTF	TGTGCCAGCAGCTTAGGTCTTCGGGGGGCGACTAACTATGGCTACACCTTC
.	TRBV19	.	TRBJ1-2	CASREMGYYGYTF	TGTGCCAGTAGGGAGATGGGGTACTATGGCTACACCTTC
.	TRBV6-1	.	TRBJ1-2	CASRMDWGSGGYTF	TGTGCCAGCAGGATGGACTGGGGAAGTGGTGGCTACACCTTC
.	TRBV21-1	.	TRBJ2-4	CASSKGKGINIQYF	TGTGCCAGCAGCAAAGGGAAGGGGATAAACATTCAGTACTTC
TRBD1	TRBV7-2	few	TRBJ1-5	CASSDETGGRRQPQHF	TGTGCCAGCAGCGACGAGACAGGGGGTAGGCGTCAGCCCCAGCATTTT
.	TRBV7-6	.	TRBJ2-3	CASSLGDTDTQYF	TGTGCCAGCAGCTTAGGGGACACAGATACGCAGTATTTT
TRBD1	TRBV5-1	.	TRBJ1-1	CASSRTTGGSNTEAFF	TGCGCCAGCAGCCGTACGACAGGGGGATCGAACACTGAAGCTTTCTTT
.	TRBV5-5	.	TRBJ2-7	CASGTGYEQYF	TGTGCCAGCGGGACGGGTTACGAGCAGTACTTC
.	TRBV7-2	.	TRBJ2-1	CASSLVVGFENEQFF	TGTGCCAGCAGCTTAGTGGTCGGCTTTGAGAATGAGCAGTTCTTC
.	TRBV23-1	.	TRBJ1-2	CASSPCRRASEYGYTF	TGCGCCAGCAGTCCCTGCCGCAGGGCTTCAGAATATGGCTACACCTTC
.	TRBV7-2	.	TRBJ1-1	CASSSYRVGTEAFF	TGTGCCAGCAGCAGTTACAGGGTGGGCACTGAAGCTTTCTTT
.	TRBV5-1	.	TRBJ2-5	CASSLYSLNQETQYF	TGCGCCAGCAGCTTGTACAGTTTGAACCAAGAGACCCAGTACTTC
.	TRBV7-3	.	TRBJ1-1	CASSTRQYTEAFF	TGTGCCAGCAGCACCCGACAGTACACTGAAGCTTTCTTT
.	TRBV30	medium-sized	TRBJ1-1	CAWSVLSEAFF	TGTGCCTGGAGTGTCTTAAGTGAAGCTTTCTTT
TRBD1	TRBV5-6	.	TRBJ1-1	CASSGTGKTTLMNTEAFF	TGTGCCAGCAGCGGGACAGGGAAGACCACGCTCATGAACACTGAAGCTTTCTTT
TRBD1	TRBV29-1	.	TRBJ2-4	CSVAGQGNIQYF	TGCAGCGTTGCGGGACAGGGAAACATTCAGTACTTC
TRBD1	TRBV11-2	.	TRBJ2-6	CASSPTPGQGSGANVLTF	TGTGCCAGCAGCCCGACTCCGGGACAGGGTTCTGGGGCCAACGTCCTGACTTTC
.	TRBV6-1	.	TRBJ1-2	CASSKGSRTNYGYTF	TGTGCCAGCAGTAAGGGGTCCAGGACTAACTATGGCTACACCTTC
TRBD1	TRBV10-3	.	TRBJ1-1	CAITRAGGVGTEAFF	TGTGCCATCACGAGGGCAGGGGGCGTGGGGACTGAAGCTTTCTTT
TRBD2	TRBV5-6	.	TRBJ2-3	CASSLLSSGGPFTDTQYF	TGTGCCAGCAGCTTGCTGTCTAGCGGGGGGCCTTTCACAGATACGCAGTATTTT